The 3 T cell receptor beta chains listed next were all sequenced from one sample in a study of blood T cell repertoires in COVID-19. Some clones are missing from TCRdb's copy, which holds only in-frame ones; the method was immunoSEQ multiplex PCR. The profile shows about 140,000 clones, 85% to 90% of them singletons. Sequenced material: peripheral blood. The receptors derive from an elderly woman with acute or convalescent COVID-19.

This clone was observed a few times. The chain uses TRBV29-1 and TRBJ2-5, with 7 bases lining up with TRBD1. With V trimmed by 7 bases and J by 7 bases, 12 bases remained unmatched. Germline V CDR1 and CDR2: SQVTM, ANQGSEA. The CDR3 runs 13 residues. CDR3 residues: CSAEQGMGRTQYF. Written as DNA, the CDR3 is TGCAGCGCCGAACAGGGGATGGGGAGGACCCAGTACTTC.

V gene TRBV20-1 combines with J gene TRBJ1-2, with D possibly TRBD1 on 5 matching bases. The CDR3 runs 14 residues. Germline CDR1 and CDR2: DFQATT and SNEGSKA (reference sequence). Trimming shortened V by 3 bases and J by 8 bases, and 19 bases separated the two germline ends. CDR3 DNA: TGCAGTGCTAGTCCCTCGGGGGGAAGCTACGGCTACACCTTC. Translated: CSASPSGGSYGYTF.

V gene TRBV2 combines with J gene TRBJ1-5; 9 nucleotides match TRBD1. V trimming: 7 bases; J trimming: 10 bases; junction bases outside the gene matches: 8. The CDR3 runs to 13 residues. CDR1 SNHLY and CDR2 FYNNEI come from the germline V gene. CDR3 coding DNA: TGTGCCAGCACGGGGGACAGGGTTTTACCCCAGCATTTT. Translated, it gives CASTGDRVLPQHF.